A single sample gave rise to the 17 T cell receptor beta chains below, sequenced in a study of blood T cell repertoires in COVID-19. Only in-frame clones appear in the TCRdb table, and some are missing; sequencing was by immunoSEQ multiplex PCR. Of more than 200,000 clones detected, about 85% appear once; the ten largest clones hold more than 9%. The source material was peripheral blood. All receptors derive from a woman of 80 years or more with COVID-19, enrolled during active disease.

The rearrangement links TRBV19 to TRBJ1-6, with D unclear. The CDR3 spans 13 residues. CDR1 LNHDA and CDR2 SQIVND come from the germline V gene (reference sequence). The ends were cut back, 6 bases at V and 7 bases at J, with 10 bases in the middle. The CDR3 loop reads CASSRRENSPLHF. CDR3 nucleotide sequence: TGTGCCAGTAGCCGGAGGGAGAATTCACCCCTCCACTTT.

This chain joins TRBV6-5 and TRBJ1-2; 7 nucleotides line up with TRBD1. Germline CDR1 and CDR2: MNHEY and SVGAGI. V lost 9 bases to trimming and J lost 4 bases; unmatched junction nucleotides: 14. CDR3 size: 15 residues. The CDR3 sequence is CASSPGGGARYGYTF. CDR3 nucleotides: TGTGCCAGTAGTCCAGGAGGGGGCGCGCGCTATGGCTACACCTTC.

This chain links TRBV28 with TRBJ2-3; 9 nucleotides match TRBD1. J gave up 6 bases and V 2 bases, and 6 bases lay outside the gene matches. Per germline, CDR1 MDHEN and CDR2 SYDVKM. CDR3 length: 15 residues. This CDR3 reads CASSLPRTGADTQYF. The CDR3 bases are TGTGCCAGCAGTTTACCCCGGACAGGGGCGGATACGCAGTATTTT.

The chain carries TRBV15 and TRBJ2-3; 9 positions match TRBD2. From germline, CDR1 is LNHNV and CDR2 YYDKDF (reference sequence). The V segment lost 3 bases and the J segment 0 bases; nucleotides outside the gene matches: 4. The CDR3 consists of 16 residues. The CDR3 sequence: CATSRNSGGSTDTQYF. The CDR3 nucleotides are TGTGCCACCAGCAGGAATAGCGGGGGAAGCACAGATACGCAGTATTTT.

This clone was seen only a few times. The chain employs TRBV11-3 and TRBJ2-5; D not resolved. The CDR3 sequence is 12 residues long. Germline V gene sequence: CDR1 SGHNT, CDR2 YENEEA. Deletions cut 4 bases from V and 2 bases from J, with 5 bases between. The CDR3 sequence: CASSSLQETQYF. DNA of the CDR3: TGTGCCAGCAGCTCTCTTCAAGAGACCCAGTACTTC.

This clone came up a few times. The J gene is TRBJ2-2, the V gene TRBV29-1, with 9 bases aligning to TRBD1. The J segment lost 4 bases and the V segment lost 6 bases, leaving 9 bases of the junction unmatched. The germline CDR1 and CDR2 sequences are SQVTM and ANQGSEA. The CDR3 length is 15 residues. The CDR3 region has the DNA TGCAGCGTAACGACCGGGACAGGGTTCACCGGGGAGCTGTTTTTT. As protein: CSVTTGTGFTGELFF.

The gene calls are TRBV10-3 and TRBJ2-2; 13 positions match TRBD2. The CDR3 is 17 residues long. The germline gives CDR1 ENHRY, CDR2 SYGVKD. V was clipped by 6 bases and J by 4 bases; unmatched bases: 8. DNA for the CDR3: TGTGCCATCAGCCCGACTAGCGGGGGGCAGCCCACCGGGGAGCTGTTTTTT. Protein sequence: CAISPTSGGQPTGELFF.

V gene TRBV18 combines with J gene TRBJ1-2; D gene uncertain. Germline values: CDR1 KGHSH, CDR2 LQKENI. The CDR3 has 14 amino acids. V was shortened by 0 bases and J by 3 bases, with 8 bases between the two germline ends. CDR3 in DNA: TGTGCCAGCTCACCACCCCAGGATGACTATGGCTACACCTTC. As protein: CASSPPQDDYGYTF.

This chain joins TRBV5-4 and TRBJ1-5; D call uncertain. The germline V gene encodes CDR1 SGHNT and CDR2 YYREEE (reference sequence). CDR3 length: 16 amino acids. With 4 bases removed from V and 2 bases from J, the gap between germline ends came to 16 bases. The CDR3 reads CASSKGPGEGNQPQHF. CDR3 nucleotides: TGTGCCAGCAGCAAGGGCCCGGGAGAGGGCAATCAGCCCCAGCATTTT.

This sequence joins TRBV5-1 and TRBJ1-2, with a possible D match to TRBD1 (6 bases). The CDR3 has 15 amino acids. Trimming removed 1 base at V and 3 bases at J, with 13 bases between. CDR1 is SGHRS and CDR2 is YFSETQ in the germline V gene. The CDR3 sequence is CASSLRVGGDYGYTF. CDR3 coding DNA: TGCGCCAGCAGCTTGCGGGTAGGGGGTGACTATGGCTACACCTTC.

The V gene is TRBV28, the J gene TRBJ2-2; 7 bases match TRBD1. With V trimmed by 7 bases and J by 7 bases, 12 bases remained unmatched. CDR3 size: 15 residues. Germline V gives CDR1 MDHEN, CDR2 SYDVKM. The CDR3 is CASTSEGARFGELFF. In nucleotides, the CDR3 is TGTGCCAGCACCTCTGAGGGGGCCAGGTTCGGGGAGCTGTTTTTT. Using reference TRBV28 and TRBJ2-2 for the parts outside the CDR3, the full variable domain is DVKVTQSSRYLVKRTGEKVFLECVQDMDHENMFWYRQDPGLGLRLIYFSYDVKMKEKGDIPEGYSVSREKKERFSLILESASTNQTSMYLCASTSEGARFGELFFGEGSRLTVL.

The V gene is TRBV28, the J gene TRBJ1-2; D is uncertain. V shed 2 bases and J shed 3 bases, with 13 bases lying between them. The CDR3 is 15 residues long. Looked up from germline, CDR1 is MDHEN and CDR2 is SYDVKM. In nucleotides, the CDR3 is TGTGCCAGCAGTTTACCCGGTTCCGCCCACTATGGCTACACCTTC. Residues: CASSLPGSAHYGYTF.

The gene calls are TRBV28 and TRBJ1-3; D is ambiguous. The CDR3 length is 14 residues. Germline V lookup: CDR1 MDHEN, CDR2 SYDVKM. The V end was cut by 3 bases, the J end by 9 bases, with 15 bases between. CDR3 protein: CASSFPATGGTIYF. The CDR3 DNA is TGTGCCAGCAGTTTTCCCGCGACGGGAGGCACCATATATTTT.

V and J are TRBV27 and TRBJ2-7; TRBD2 aligns across 11 bases. Germline V gene data show CDR1 as MNHEY and CDR2 as SMNVEV (reference sequence). The V and J ends lost 4 bases and 2 bases, in that order; junction bases with no gene match: 4. The CDR3 runs 15 residues. As DNA, the CDR3 is TGTGCCAGCAGTTACCGACTAGCGGGGACCTACGAGCAGTACTTC. Protein product: CASSYRLAGTYEQYF.

J is TRBJ2-3 and V is TRBV4-3, with D perhaps matching TRBD2 (7 bases). Looked up from germline, CDR1 is LGHNA and CDR2 is YSLEER. Trimming pared 4 bases from V and 1 base from J, leaving 15 bases between. The CDR3 runs 16 residues. The CDR3 loop is CASSPIGGAGTDTQYF. CDR3 sequence (DNA): TGCGCCAGCAGCCCTATAGGGGGGGCCGGCACAGATACGCAGTATTTT.

This clone was seen once. This sequence joins TRBV30 and TRBJ1-1, with a tentative D call TRBD1 (5 bases). The germline V and J ends were trimmed by 0 bases and 4 bases, with 21 bases remaining between them. This CDR3 has 17 amino acids. Per the germline V gene, CDR1 is GTSNPN and CDR2 is SVGIG (reference sequence). In nucleotides, the CDR3 is TGTGCCTGGAGTGTATGGGGGAGGGGCCGCAGCAGCACTGAAGCTTTCTTT. Translation: CAWSVWGRGRSSTEAFF.

The chain uses TRBV4-1 and TRBJ1-2; 8 bases are a match to TRBD1. The CDR3 contains 15 residues. Germline-derived CDR1 and CDR2 are MGHRA and YSYEKL. V was pared by 4 bases and J by 5 bases, with 9 bases of the junction left unmatched. CDR3 DNA: TGCGCCAGCAGCCCCCGGGCAGGGGGCGAGTATGGCTACACCTTC. Protein: CASSPRAGGEYGYTF.